These 6 T cell receptor beta chains were sequenced from one sample in a study of control samples from healthy donors and cancer patients. Measured with immunoSEQ multiplex PCR; TCRdb has only the in-frame clones, and not every one. The table lists 80,000 or so clones, about nine tenths of them singletons. The sequenced material came from blood. All receptors come from a man aged 45-60 years in good health.

The count of this clone is one. This chain links TRBV5-1 with TRBJ2-2; D unresolved. The CDR3 extends over 15 amino acids. Germline CDR1 SGHRS, CDR2 YFSETQ. V dropped 2 bases and J dropped 0 bases, with 8 bases sitting between them. The CDR3 loop is CASSLKGSNTGELFF. CDR3 sequence (DNA): TGCGCCAGCAGCTTAAAGGGTTCGAACACCGGGGAGCTGTTTTTT.

A few counts support this clone. The V gene is TRBV29-1, the J gene TRBJ1-1; no clear D gene. V was cut by 6 bases and J by 3 bases, with 5 bases left in between. The CDR3 is 10 residues long. Germline CDR1 and CDR2: SQVTM and ANQGSEA. CDR3 in amino acids: CSVWDTEAFF. The CDR3, as DNA: TGCAGCGTATGGGACACTGAAGCTTTCTTT.

V usage is TRBV5-1 and J usage is TRBJ2-1, with TRBD1 identical over 9 bases. Trimming cost V 4 bases and J 10 bases; bases outside gene matches: 12. Germline V gene lookup returns CDR1 SGHRS and CDR2 YFSETQ. This CDR3 spans 15 amino acids. The CDR3 coding sequence is TGCGCCAGCAGCCCAGCCGGGACAGGGATACGGGAGCAGTTCTTC. This gives the protein CASSPAGTGIREQFF.

The rearrangement links TRBV14 to TRBJ2-2, with D perhaps matching TRBD2 (5 bases). CDR1 SGHDN and CDR2 FVKESK come from the germline V gene. The CDR3 has 13 residues. The V end lost 0 bases, the J end lost 7 bases, and 6 bases lay between the germline ends. CDR3 region: CASSQDEGGELFF. The CDR3 nucleotides read TGTGCCAGCAGCCAAGATGAGGGCGGGGAGCTGTTTTTT.

This chain joins TRBV7-2 and TRBJ1-5; D perhaps matches TRBD1 (5 bases). Trimming pared 6 bases from V and 0 bases from J, leaving 9 bases between. The germline V gene has CDR1 SGHTA and CDR2 FQGNSA. The CDR3 runs to 14 residues. This chain's CDR3 is CASSPQASNQPQHF. The CDR3 bases are TGTGCCAGCAGTCCACAGGCTAGCAATCAGCCCCAGCATTTT.

The rearrangement uses TRBV19 and TRBJ2-1, with D possibly being TRBD2 (5 bases). V was shortened by 10 bases and J by 11 bases, with 24 bases between the two germline ends. CDR1 is LNHDA, CDR2 SQIVND, per germline (reference sequence). The CDR3 runs to 14 residues. Here the CDR3 reads CATTSGGGGIKQFF. The CDR3 region has the DNA TGTGCCACCACATCCGGAGGAGGTGGGATTAAGCAGTTCTTC.